This T cell receptor (beta chain) was sequenced in a study of early T cells in non-severe SARS-CoV-2 infection. Study-wide points: The VDJdb matching leaned toward anti-spike CD8 responses and overlooked private and CD4 specificities.

The CDR3 is made up of 13 amino acids. V dropped 3 bases and J dropped 7 bases, with 7 bases sitting between them. CDR1 is SGHAT, CDR2 FQNNGV, per germline. With regard to this clonotype: Its antigen is currently unknown.

Individual cDNA molecules were tagged with unique molecular identifiers, the study reported. TCRdb recomputed calls from the 5' RACE reads with MiXCR, one row per CDR3 protein. This repertoire shows over 90,000 distinct CDR3 sequences, approximately 14% found once; its top ten account for less than 8%. This sequence originates from an adult who was a healthcare worker with PCR-confirmed SARS-CoV-2 infection or an uninfected control (not recorded which). The V gene is TRBV11-2, the J gene TRBJ1-6, with unresolved D. Material: whole blood. The CDR3 sequence: CASSFGGNSPLHF. CDR3 nucleotides: TGTGCCAGCAGCTTCGGAGGGAATTCACCCCTCCACTTT. Variable domain in full (rest from reference TRBV11-2 and TRBJ1-6): EAGVAQSPRYKIIEKRQSVAFWCNPISGHATLYWYQQILGQGPKLLIQFQNNGVVDDSQLPKDRFSAERLKGVDSTLKIQPAKLEDSAVYLCASSFGGNSPLHFGNGTRLTVT.